The rows below give T cell receptor beta chains drawn from one sample of a study of T-cell reconstitution after alpha-beta-depleted transplantation in children. In TCRdb, the PCR reads were re-called with MiXCR into one record per CDR3 protein. The top ten hold roughly 27% of the sample, which has about 980,000 distinct CDR3 sequences, roughly 29% seen once. The sequencing here drew on PBMCs, mostly from graft donor cells, taken 360 days after TCRalphabeta/CD19-depleted stem cell transplant. The receptors stem from a boy in the first two years of life who had a stem cell transplant for SCID, so the T cells may come from the graft donor. Each CDR3 is given with its conserved first and last residue. A D gene is named only where the DNA matches it firmly. For some rows the clone size is stated as once, few or many, or as a class when expanded; others skip it.

TRBV20-1,.,TRBJ1-2,.,11,TGCAGTGCTAGTCGGGTCTCTGGCTACACCTTC,CSASRVSGYTF
TRBV3-1,.,TRBJ2-7,TRBD1,18,TGTGCCAGTCAGATCCCCCTCAATCGACAGGGACCTTTCCACGAGCAGTACTTC,CASQIPLNRQGPFHEQYF
TRBV13,few,TRBJ2-5,.,15,TGTGCCAGCAGCTTAGTTCCCCTACCCCAAGAGACCCAGTACTTC,CASSLVPLPQETQYF
TRBV7-2,.,TRBJ1-3,TRBD1,15,TGTGCCAGCAGCTGGGGACAGAGCTCTGGAAACACCATATATTTT,CASSWGQSSGNTIYF
TRBV19,.,TRBJ2-7,TRBD1,15,TGTGCCAGTAGTCCCTCCGGGACAGGGGACGACGAGCAGTACTTC,CASSPSGTGDDEQYF
TRBV4-1,.,TRBJ1-6,.,14,TGCGCCAGCAGCCAAGATCCCGTGTGGCCACCCCTCCACTTT,CASSQDPVWPPLHF
TRBV13,.,TRBJ2-7,.,15,TGTGCCAGCAGCTTAGGGTCAGGGACCGGGAACGAGCAGTACTTC,CASSLGSGTGNEQYF
TRBV28,.,TRBJ2-1,TRBD1,16,TGTGCCAGCAGTTTAAATCCTTATGGACAGGGACATGAGCAGTTCTTC,CASSLNPYGQGHEQFF
TRBV10-3,.,TRBJ2-5,.,15,TGTGCCATCAGCTCGGGAGGGGGCAGGAAGGAGACCCAGTACTTC,CAISSGGGRKETQYF
TRBV9,.,TRBJ1-6,.,12,TGTGCCAGCAGCGTAGGTCTGGGGCCGCTCCACTTT,CASSVGLGPLHF
TRBV6-5,few,TRBJ2-3,.,15,TGTGCCAGCAGTTCGGGCACCCCGGGCACAGATACGCAGTATTTT,CASSSGTPGTDTQYF
TRBV13,.,TRBJ2-3,TRBD2,16,TGTGCCAGCAGCTTCCTTCCAGCGGGGGCTGGGGATACGCAGTATTTT,CASSFLPAGAGDTQYF
TRBV7-8,.,TRBJ1-4,.,15,TGTGCCAGCAGCCCGGGGGGGGGTTCAGGCGAAAAACTGTTTTTT,CASSPGGGSGEKLFF
TRBV6-2/TRBV6-3,.,TRBJ2-7,TRBD1,11,TGTGCCAGCGGACAGGGGTTCAAGCAGTACTTC,CASGQGFKQYF
TRBV7-8,few,TRBJ2-3,.,16,TGTGCCAGCAGCTTAGTAACAGTGGGGGACACAGATACGCAGTATTTT,CASSLVTVGDTDTQYF
TRBV12-3/TRBV12-4,.,TRBJ1-2,.,13,TGTGCCAGCAGTTTAGAGGGTCACTATGGCTACACCTTC,CASSLEGHYGYTF
TRBV7-2,few,TRBJ2-7,.,14,TGTGCCAGCAGCTTAGTGGGTTCGGTAAACGAGCAGTACTTC,CASSLVGSVNEQYF
TRBV11-2,.,TRBJ2-3,.,15,TGTGCCAGCAGCTTAGATGGTCGGGGAACAGATACGCAGTATTTT,CASSLDGRGTDTQYF
TRBV18,.,TRBJ2-7,TRBD2,18,TGTGCCAGCTCACCCGGGACTAGCGGGGGCCTAAGCTCCTACGAGCAGTACTTC,CASSPGTSGGLSSYEQYF
TRBV7-2,few,TRBJ2-7,.,16,TGTGCCAGCAGCCAAACTTCCGGCAAGGGTACCTACGAGCAGTACTTC,CASSQTSGKGTYEQYF
TRBV2,.,TRBJ2-7,TRBD1,16,TGTGCCAGCAGTGTTTCACCAAAGGGACAGTTCTACGAGCAGTACTTC,CASSVSPKGQFYEQYF
TRBV29-1,.,TRBJ1-1,.,12,TGCAGCGTTGAAGATAAGTTGGCTGAAGCTTTCTTT,CSVEDKLAEAFF
TRBV13,few,TRBJ1-6,.,15,TGTGCCAGCAGCTTAGCCGGTAGGCGGGGATCACCCCTCCACTTT,CASSLAGRRGSPLHF
TRBV9,.,TRBJ2-3,TRBD2,14,TGTGCCAGCAGCGCCGGGGGGGCCGCAGATACGCAGTATTTT,CASSAGGAADTQYF
TRBV20-1,.,TRBJ2-1,TRBD1,15,TGCAGTGCTTGTGACAGGGGAGGCTCCTACAATGAGCAGTTCTTC,CSACDRGGSYNEQFF
TRBV2,few,TRBJ2-3,TRBD2,15,TGTGCCAGCAGTGACGTAGCGGGGGTGGCAGATACGCAGTATTTT,CASSDVAGVADTQYF
TRBV5-5,.,TRBJ1-3,.,15,TGTGCCAGCAGCTCAATCTTAACCTCTGGAAACACCATATATTTT,CASSSILTSGNTIYF
TRBV3-1,few,TRBJ2-7,.,14,TGTGCCAGCAGCCAACCAGGGACCCTAGACGAGCAGTACTTC,CASSQPGTLDEQYF
TRBV5-1,few,TRBJ1-5,.,14,TGCGCCAGCAGCTTAGAGGGACTAGATCAGCCCCAGCATTTT,CASSLEGLDQPQHF
TRBV5-1,.,TRBJ2-5,TRBD2,17,TGCGCCAGCAGCTTGCCCCATACTAGCGGGGGGGCGGAGACCCAGTACTTC,CASSLPHTSGGAETQYF
TRBV12-3/TRBV12-4,few,TRBJ2-5,.,13,TGTGCCAGCAGTCCCCGGACGGAAGAGACCCAGTACTTC,CASSPRTEETQYF
TRBV2,many,TRBJ2-2,.,14,TGTGCCAGCAAGTCTCAGTGGAACACCGGGGAGCTGTTTTTT,CASKSQWNTGELFF
TRBV4-3,.,TRBJ2-1,.,17,TGCGCCAGCAGCCAAGATTCTGGTCCTCCTCCCTACAATGAGCAGTTCTTC,CASSQDSGPPPYNEQFF
TRBV13,few,TRBJ2-2,TRBD2,16,TGTGCCAGCAGCTTAATTGCGGGGGGCAACACCGGGGAGCTGTTTTTT,CASSLIAGGNTGELFF
TRBV5-1,many,TRBJ1-1,.,15,TGCGCCAGCAGCTTGGGGGGGACGGGGAACACTGAAGCTTTCTTT,CASSLGGTGNTEAFF
TRBV20-1,.,TRBJ2-3,TRBD2,15,TGCAGTGCCCGAGGACTAGCGGGGAGCACAGATACGCAGTATTTT,CSARGLAGSTDTQYF
TRBV20-1,.,TRBJ2-5,.,11,TGCAGTGCTCCTGTGGGAGAGACCCAGTACTTC,CSAPVGETQYF
TRBV24-1,.,TRBJ2-2,.,14,TGTGCCACCAGTGATTTGTGGGGGTCCGGGGAGCTGTTTTTT,CATSDLWGSGELFF
TRBV18,few,TRBJ1-2,TRBD1,17,TGTGCCAGCTCACCACGGACCGGGACAGAAAACAACTATGGCTACACCTTC,CASSPRTGTENNYGYTF
TRBV4-1,few,TRBJ2-1,.,17,TGCGCCAGCAGCCCTACGTCGACAGTGGGCTCCTACAATGAGCAGTTCTTC,CASSPTSTVGSYNEQFF
TRBV12-3/TRBV12-4,.,TRBJ2-1,.,12,TGTGCCAGCAGGGGAGGTTGGAATGAGCAGTTCTTC,CASRGGWNEQFF
TRBV6-5,few,TRBJ1-5,.,13,TGTGCCAGCAGTTTAGGGAAAAACCAGCCCCAGCATTTT,CASSLGKNQPQHF
TRBV12-3/TRBV12-4,few,TRBJ2-7,TRBD2,16,TGTGCCAGCAGTTTCTCCGGGACTAGCCCCGTCCACGAGCAGTACTTC,CASSFSGTSPVHEQYF
TRBV4-2,.,TRBJ1-2,.,15,TGTGCCAGCAGCCAAGATGAGGCAGGGGCCTATGGCTACACCTTC,CASSQDEAGAYGYTF
TRBV2,many,TRBJ2-5,TRBD1,16,TGTGCCAGCAGTCTCTGGACAGGGGGAGGTTTGGAGACCCAGTACTTC,CASSLWTGGGLETQYF
TRBV18,.,TRBJ2-7,.,14,TGTGCCAGCTCACCCAGGACTAAAGCCTACGAGCAGTACTTC,CASSPRTKAYEQYF
TRBV20-1,.,TRBJ2-1,TRBD2,15,TGCAGTGCTAGAGCGTTACTAGCGGGGAACAATGAGCAGTTCTTC,CSARALLAGNNEQFF
TRBV20-1,few,TRBJ2-3,.,13,TGCAGTGCTAGAGTGGACAGCACAGATACGCAGTATTTT,CSARVDSTDTQYF
TRBV5-1,.,TRBJ2-7,TRBD1,14,TGCGCCAGCAGCCTGACAGGGGAGTACTACGAGCAGTACTTC,CASSLTGEYYEQYF
TRBV24-1,many,TRBJ2-3,.,12,TGTGCCACCAGTGGATCGACAGATACGCAGTATTTT,CATSGSTDTQYF
TRBV2,.,TRBJ2-6,TRBD1,16,TGTGCCAGCAGTCGACAGGGGAGGTCTGGGGCCAACGTCCTGACTTTC,CASSRQGRSGANVLTF
TRBV11-2,.,TRBJ2-1,.,16,TGTGCCAGCAGCCGATTGATAGGGCAAAGGTACAATGAGCAGTTCTTC,CASSRLIGQRYNEQFF
TRBV3-1,.,TRBJ2-7,.,13,TGTGCCAGCAGACGAAGCCCCAGCTACGAGCAGTACTTC,CASRRSPSYEQYF
TRBV7-2,.,TRBJ1-5,.,15,TGTGCCAGCAGCGAGTCCCTTACTAGCAATCAGCCCCAGCATTTT,CASSESLTSNQPQHF
TRBV7-9,.,TRBJ2-7,.,13,TGTGCCAGCAGGGATCAGGGAAGAGACGAGCAGTACTTC,CASRDQGRDEQYF
TRBV11-1,.,TRBJ2-7,.,19,TGTGCCAGCAGCTTCAACCATGATGCTCTTACGGGTCTTAGGTACGAGCAGTACTTC,CASSFNHDALTGLRYEQYF
TRBV20-1,many,TRBJ2-7,TRBD2,16,TGCAGTGCTAGTGGGGCGACTAGCGGGGGTATCTACGAGCAGTACTTC,CSASGATSGGIYEQYF
TRBV10-3,many,TRBJ1-1,.,15,TGTGCCATCAGTGAGTGGGTAGGAGGTAATACTGAAGCTTTCTTT,CAISEWVGGNTEAFF
TRBV28,.,TRBJ1-1,.,16,TGTGCCAGCAGTCGCCGACCGGGACGGAGCTACACTGAAGCTTTCTTT,CASSRRPGRSYTEAFF
TRBV12-5,.,TRBJ2-5,.,11,TGTGCTCCACTCCCCCTTGAGACCCAGTACTTC,CAPLPLETQYF